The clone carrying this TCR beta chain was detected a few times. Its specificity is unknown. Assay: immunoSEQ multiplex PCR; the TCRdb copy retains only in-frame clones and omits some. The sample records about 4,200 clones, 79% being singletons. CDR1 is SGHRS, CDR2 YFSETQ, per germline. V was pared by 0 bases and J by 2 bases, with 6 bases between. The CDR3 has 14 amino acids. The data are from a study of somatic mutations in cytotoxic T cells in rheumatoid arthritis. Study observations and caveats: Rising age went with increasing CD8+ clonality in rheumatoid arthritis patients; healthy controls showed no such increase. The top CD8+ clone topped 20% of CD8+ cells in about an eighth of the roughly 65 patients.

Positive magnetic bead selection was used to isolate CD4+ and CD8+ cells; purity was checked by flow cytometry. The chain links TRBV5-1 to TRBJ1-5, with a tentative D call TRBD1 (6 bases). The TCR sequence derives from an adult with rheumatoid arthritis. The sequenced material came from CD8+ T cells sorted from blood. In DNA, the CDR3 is TGCGCCAGCAGCTTGGGGACAGGCAATCAGCCCCAGCATTTT. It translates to CASSLGTGNQPQHF.